The clone carrying this T cell receptor beta chain was found a few times. What it binds is not known. Sequencing of cultured CD4+ T cell DNA used the Oncomine TCR Beta short-read assay. TCRdb recomputed calls from the PCR reads with MiXCR, one row per CDR3 protein. The sample lists 11,000 to 15,000 distinct CDR3 sequences; about 30% were seen once. This record belongs to a study of vaccination and CD4 T cells after COVID-19. Whole-study findings and limits: Median SARS-CoV-2-reactive clonotypes rose from roughly 22 to 38, not significantly.

The V gene's germline CDR1 is SGHVS and CDR2 FQNEAQ. V was pared by 5 bases and J by 4 bases, with 7 bases of the junction left unmatched. CDR3 length: 14 residues. Treatment indicated: approximately nine-day PBMC culture with coronavirus spike peptide pools or control peptides (ViraFEST assay). Fresh replacement IL-2 medium substituted for half the medium on days 3 and 7. V usage is TRBV7-8 and J usage is TRBJ1-2; 7 bases align to TRBD1. The clonotype originates from a human donor with COVID-19. The sample comprised cultured CD4+ T cells from blood. CDR3 coding DNA: TGTGCCAGCAGCAAAGAAGGGACAGCCTATGGCTACACCTTC. Amino acid sequence: CASSKEGTAYGYTF.